This T cell receptor beta chain was captured by sequencing in a study of human T cells and chemical hapten exposure. Study results and limitations: Expanded TCRs clustered into significantly more large CDR3 similarity groups than controls, the analysis revealed.

This clonotype has ten or more counts. Its matching antigen is unknown. MiXCR was run by TCRdb on the RACE reads, yielding one entry per CDR3 protein. The table includes some 400,000 distinct CDR3 sequences, around 5.5% detected once. Time point denoted: pre-sensitization, week 0. Treatment: therapeutic diphenylcyclopropenone sensitization with weekly scalp DPC. The CDR3 has 14 residues. Trimming cost V 4 bases and J 3 bases; bases outside gene matches: 2. The germline V gene has CDR1 SNHLY and CDR2 FYNNEI. The chain combines TRBV2 with TRBJ1-2; 10 bases fit TRBD1. This clonotype originated in a woman between 50 and 59 years old with alopecia areata. Some clones in this sample may be carry-over from other donors' samples. The sample consisted of whole blood, taken in connection with sensitization to the hapten diphenylcyclopropenone (DPC). CDR3 sequence (DNA): TGTGCCAGCAGTGGACAGGGGGCGGACTATGGCTACACCTTC. Translated: CASSGQGADYGYTF.